This T cell receptor (beta chain) originates from a study of T cell responses to AZD1222 COVID-19 vaccine. Concerning this clone: Its antigen is currently unknown.

Data came from immunoSEQ multiplex PCR; TCRdb stores just in-frame clones and leaves some out. The sample shows about 82,000 clones, roughly 85% of them seen only once. The length of the CDR3 is 13 residues. Between the trimmed V and J ends, which lost 6 bases and 4 bases, there was a span of 11 bases. Germline V CDR1 and CDR2: SNHLY, FYNNEI. Study-wide points: At study baseline, merely six AZD1222 recipients were seropositive.

The receptor was derived from an adult who received the AZD1222 COVID-19 vaccine. The rearrangement links TRBV2 to TRBJ2-3; D not certain. The material was peripheral blood, obtained 28 days after the second AZD1222 dose. CDR3 in amino acids: CASSAWQSDTQYF. The CDR3 DNA is TGTGCCAGCAGCGCTTGGCAGTCAGATACGCAGTATTTT.